The clone carrying this T cell receptor beta chain was recorded at least ten times. The antigen remains unidentified. In the original analysis: Variation in CDR3 across clinicopathological groups served as the basis for constructing a distant-metastasis classifier in papillary thyroid cancer. Through MiXCR, TCRdb re-clonotyped the PCR reads. These V and J calls rely on TCRdb rather than the paper's analysis. Here the sample spans approximately 21,000 clones, more than 25% being singletons. Patients had received no treatment of any kind before thyroid surgery. The V gene lost 6 bases and the J gene lost 5 bases, with 22 bases spanning the gap. The CDR3 runs to 16 residues. This entry belongs to a study of metastatic and nonmetastatic thyroid tumors. General observations from the study: The reported finding was significantly higher TCR beta diversity in malignant thyroid tumors relative to benign nodules, in blood and tumor.

The specimen was tumor tissue. This clonotype originated in a female donor with papillary thyroid cancer or a benign thyroid nodule (not recorded which). Some clones in this sample may be carry-over from other donors' samples. This chain uses TRBV12-3 or TRBV12-4 with TRBJ2-5, with D perhaps TRBD1 or TRBD2 (6 bases each). The CDR3 reads CASRPGTGKGGETQYF. The DNA of the CDR3 is TGTGCCAGCAGACCCGGGACGGGGAAAGGGGGGGAGACCCAGTACTTC.